This TCR beta chain was recorded in a study of Ad26.COV2.S vaccination and SARS-CoV-2 variants. Treatment in this sample: 15 to 20 received Ad26.COV2.S at low or high dose, single or two shots; five or six received placebo; per-sample allocation not given. Samples were taken on day 63 after the first vaccine or placebo injection. The CDR3 contains 13 residues. V shed 3 bases and J shed 2 bases, with 10 bases lying between them. Germline CDR1 reads DFQATT; CDR2 reads SNEGSKA (reference sequence). Clones were read by immunoSEQ multiplex PCR, and TCRdb kept only the in-frame ones, dropping some. The sample includes fewer than 400,000 clones, less than 90% seen only once; the top ten take 3.5%.

This chain links TRBV20-1 with TRBJ1-2; D gene uncertain. The clonotype comes from a person aged 18-60 years who received the Ad26.COV2.S COVID-19 vaccine or a placebo. The sequences come from peripheral blood, collected in a trial of Ad26.COV2.S vaccine versus placebo. The CDR3 region has the DNA TGCAGTGCTAGTCTCTCAGGCAACTATGGCTACACCTTC. This encodes CSASLSGNYGYTF.